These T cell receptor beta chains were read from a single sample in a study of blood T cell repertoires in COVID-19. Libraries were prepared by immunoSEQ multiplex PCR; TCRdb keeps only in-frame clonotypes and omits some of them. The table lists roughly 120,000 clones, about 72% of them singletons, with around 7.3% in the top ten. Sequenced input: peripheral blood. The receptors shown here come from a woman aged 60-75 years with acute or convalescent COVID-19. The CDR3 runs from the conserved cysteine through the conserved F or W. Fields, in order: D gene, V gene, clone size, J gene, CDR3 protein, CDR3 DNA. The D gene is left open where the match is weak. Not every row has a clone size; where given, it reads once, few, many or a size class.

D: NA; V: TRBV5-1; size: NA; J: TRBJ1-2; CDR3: CASSLGHLPTYGYTF; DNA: TGCGCCAGCAGCCTAGGACACCTCCCCACCTATGGCTACACCTTC
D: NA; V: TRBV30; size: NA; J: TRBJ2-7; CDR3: CAWAGQTHYEQYF; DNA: TGTGCCTGGGCGGGACAGACCCACTACGAGCAGTACTTC
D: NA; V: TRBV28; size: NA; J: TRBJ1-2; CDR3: CASSTIGGLTYGYTF; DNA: TGTGCCAGCAGTACTATCGGGGGGCTCACCTATGGCTACACCTTC
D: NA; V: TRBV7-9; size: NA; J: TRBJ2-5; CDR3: CASRYDRAQETQYF; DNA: TGTGCCAGCAGATACGACAGAGCTCAAGAGACCCAGTACTTC
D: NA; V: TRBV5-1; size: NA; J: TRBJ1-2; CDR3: CASSPGANYGYTF; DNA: TGCGCCAGCAGCCCGGGAGCTAACTATGGCTACACCTTC
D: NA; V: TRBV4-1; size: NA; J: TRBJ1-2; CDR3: CASSPPEGSGYTF; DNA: TGCGCCAGCAGCCCCCCCGAGGGAAGTGGCTACACCTTC
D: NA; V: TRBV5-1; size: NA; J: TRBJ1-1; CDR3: CASSLALEQNEAFF; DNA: TGCGCCAGCAGCTTGGCCCTGGAGCAGAATGAAGCTTTCTTT
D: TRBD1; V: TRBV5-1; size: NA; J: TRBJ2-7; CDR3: CASSRQGHEQYF; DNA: TGCGCCAGCAGCCGACAGGGCCACGAGCAGTACTTC
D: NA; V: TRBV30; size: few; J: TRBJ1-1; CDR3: CAWSVLGPRPTEAFF; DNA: TGTGCCTGGAGTGTTCTTGGGCCGAGACCCACTGAAGCTTTCTTT
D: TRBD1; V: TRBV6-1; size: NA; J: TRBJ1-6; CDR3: CASSDWGGQGRSPLHF; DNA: TGTGCCAGCAGTGATTGGGGAGGACAGGGTAGATCACCCCTCCACTTT